This T cell receptor (beta chain) emerged from a study of STAT5B mutations in CD4+ large granular lymphocyte leukemia. Study-level findings and limits: Patient CD4-sorted repertoires looked more clonal than healthy CD4+ repertoires, even without putative leukemic clones. 8/27 top patient clones versus 2/35 control clones were TRBV06-family.

The table came from immunoSEQ multiplex PCR; TCRdb's copy has only in-frame clones and leaves some out. The profile shows approximately 24,000 clones, more than 60% of them singletons. Points on this clone: Its target is not known.

Germline V gene lookup returns CDR1 KGHSH and CDR2 LQKENI. The CDR3 covers 14 residues. The ends were cut back, 5 bases at V and 5 bases at J, with 15 bases in the middle. Sequenced sample: CD4+ T cells from blood buffy coats. The receptor was derived from a human donor in good health. The chain uses TRBV18 and TRBJ1-2, with D possibly matching TRBD1 (5 bases). In DNA, the CDR3 is TGTGCCAGCTCATCCTCAATGGGGCTATATGGCTACACCTTC. Protein sequence: CASSSSMGLYGYTF.